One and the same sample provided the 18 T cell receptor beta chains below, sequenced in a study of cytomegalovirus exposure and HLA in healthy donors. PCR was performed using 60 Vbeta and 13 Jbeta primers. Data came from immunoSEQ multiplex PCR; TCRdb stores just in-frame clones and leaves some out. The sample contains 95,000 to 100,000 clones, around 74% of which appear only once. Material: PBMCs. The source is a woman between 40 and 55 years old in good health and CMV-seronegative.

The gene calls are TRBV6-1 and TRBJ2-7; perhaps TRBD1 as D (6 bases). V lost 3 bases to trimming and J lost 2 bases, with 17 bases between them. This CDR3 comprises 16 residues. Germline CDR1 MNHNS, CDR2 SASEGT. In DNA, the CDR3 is TGTGCCAGCAGTGACCCCGGGCAGGGGTTTACCTACGAGCAGTACTTC. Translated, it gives CASSDPGQGFTYEQYF.

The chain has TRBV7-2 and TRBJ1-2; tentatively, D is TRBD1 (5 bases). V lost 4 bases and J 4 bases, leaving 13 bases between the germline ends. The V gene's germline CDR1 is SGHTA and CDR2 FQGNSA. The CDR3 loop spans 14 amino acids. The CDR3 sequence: CASSSPTAPYGYTF. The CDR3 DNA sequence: TGTGCCAGCAGCTCCCCGACAGCCCCCTATGGCTACACCTTC.

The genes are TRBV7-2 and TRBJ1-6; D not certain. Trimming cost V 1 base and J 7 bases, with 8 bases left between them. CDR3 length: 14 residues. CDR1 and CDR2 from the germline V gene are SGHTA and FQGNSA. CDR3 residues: CASSLGRRNSPLHF. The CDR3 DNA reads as TGTGCCAGCAGCTTAGGTAGGCGGAATTCACCCCTCCACTTT.

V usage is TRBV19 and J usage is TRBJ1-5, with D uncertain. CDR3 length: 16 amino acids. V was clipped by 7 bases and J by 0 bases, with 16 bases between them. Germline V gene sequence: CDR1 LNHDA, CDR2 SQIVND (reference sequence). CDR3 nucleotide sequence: TGTGCCAGTACCCCAACGATTCGGGATAGCAATCAGCCCCAGCATTTT. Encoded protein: CASTPTIRDSNQPQHF.

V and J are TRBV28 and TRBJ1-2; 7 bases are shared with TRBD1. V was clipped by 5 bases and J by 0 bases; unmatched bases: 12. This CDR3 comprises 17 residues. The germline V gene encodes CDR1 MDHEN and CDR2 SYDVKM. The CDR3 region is CASSLRIGTASNYGYTF. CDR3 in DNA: TGTGCCAGCAGTCTCCGCATTGGGACAGCTTCTAACTATGGCTACACCTTC.

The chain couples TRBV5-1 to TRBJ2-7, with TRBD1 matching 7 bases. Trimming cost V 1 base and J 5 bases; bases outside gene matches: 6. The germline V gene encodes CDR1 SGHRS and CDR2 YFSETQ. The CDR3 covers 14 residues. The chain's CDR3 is CASSLRQGVHEQYF. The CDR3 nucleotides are TGCGCCAGCAGCTTGCGGCAGGGGGTACACGAGCAGTACTTC.

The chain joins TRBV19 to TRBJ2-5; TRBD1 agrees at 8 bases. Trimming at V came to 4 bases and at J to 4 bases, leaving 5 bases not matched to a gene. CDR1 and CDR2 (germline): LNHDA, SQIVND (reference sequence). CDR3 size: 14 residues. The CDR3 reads CASSTQTGVETQYF. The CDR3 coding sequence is TGTGCCAGTAGTACTCAGACAGGGGTAGAGACCCAGTACTTC.

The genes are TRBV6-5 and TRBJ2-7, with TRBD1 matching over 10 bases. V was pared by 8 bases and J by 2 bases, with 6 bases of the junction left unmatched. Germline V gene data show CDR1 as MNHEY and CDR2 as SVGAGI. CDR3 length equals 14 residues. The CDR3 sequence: CASGIGQGAYEQYF. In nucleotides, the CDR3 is TGTGCCAGCGGAATAGGACAGGGGGCCTACGAGCAGTACTTC.

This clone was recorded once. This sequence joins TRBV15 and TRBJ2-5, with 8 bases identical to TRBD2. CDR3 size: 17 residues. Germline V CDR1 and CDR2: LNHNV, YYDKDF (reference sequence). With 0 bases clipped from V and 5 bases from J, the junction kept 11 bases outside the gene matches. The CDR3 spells CATSRDQVAGGGETQYF. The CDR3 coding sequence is TGTGCCACCAGCAGAGATCAGGTTGCGGGAGGTGGTGAGACCCAGTACTTC. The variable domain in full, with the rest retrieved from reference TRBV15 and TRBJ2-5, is DAMVIQNPRYQVTQFGKPVTLSCSQTLNHNVMYWYQQKSSQAPKLLFHYYDKDFNNEADTPDNFQSRRPNTSFCFLDIRSPGLGDTAMYLCATSRDQVAGGGETQYFGPGTRLLVL.

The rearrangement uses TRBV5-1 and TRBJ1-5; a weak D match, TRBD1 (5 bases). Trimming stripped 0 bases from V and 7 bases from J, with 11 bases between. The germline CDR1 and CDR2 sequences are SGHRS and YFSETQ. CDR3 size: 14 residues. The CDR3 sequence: CASSLGGGGQPQHF. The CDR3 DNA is TGCGCCAGCAGCTTGGGAGGTGGGGGGCAGCCCCAGCATTTT. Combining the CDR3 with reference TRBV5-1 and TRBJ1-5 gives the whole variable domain KAGVTQTPRYLIKTRGQQVTLSCSPISGHRSVSWYQQTPGQGLQFLFEYFSETQRNKGNFPGRFSGRQFSNSRSEMNVSTLELGDSALYLCASSLGGGGQPQHFGDGTRLSIL.

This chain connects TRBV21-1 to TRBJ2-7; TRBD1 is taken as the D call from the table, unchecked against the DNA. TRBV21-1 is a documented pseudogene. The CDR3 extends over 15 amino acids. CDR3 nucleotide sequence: TGTGCCAGCAGCAGCATCTGGACAGGGAGCTACGAGCAGTACTTC. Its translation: CASSSIWTGSYEQYF.

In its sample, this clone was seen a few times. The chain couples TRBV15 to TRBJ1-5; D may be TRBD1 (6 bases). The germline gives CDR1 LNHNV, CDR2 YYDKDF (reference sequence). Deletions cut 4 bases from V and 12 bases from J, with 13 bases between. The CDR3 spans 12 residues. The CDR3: CATSTLQGVQHF. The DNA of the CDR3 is TGTGCCACCAGCACTCTACAGGGAGTCCAGCATTTT.

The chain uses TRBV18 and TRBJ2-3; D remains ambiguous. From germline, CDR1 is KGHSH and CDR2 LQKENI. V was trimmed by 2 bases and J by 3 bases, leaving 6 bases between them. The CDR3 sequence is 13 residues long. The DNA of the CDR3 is TGTGCCAGCTCACCATCTCAGACAGATACGCAGTATTTT. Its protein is CASSPSQTDTQYF.

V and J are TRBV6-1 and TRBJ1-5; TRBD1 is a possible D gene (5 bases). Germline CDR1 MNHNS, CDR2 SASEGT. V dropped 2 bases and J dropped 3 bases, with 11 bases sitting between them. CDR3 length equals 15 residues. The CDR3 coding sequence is TGTGCCAGCAGTGAAATGGGGGACTTCAATCAGCCCCAGCATTTT. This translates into CASSEMGDFNQPQHF.

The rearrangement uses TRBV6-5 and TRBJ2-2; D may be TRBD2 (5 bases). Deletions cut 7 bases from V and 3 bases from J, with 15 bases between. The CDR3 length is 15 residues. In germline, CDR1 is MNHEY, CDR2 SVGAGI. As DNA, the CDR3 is TGTGCCAGCATGACCGGCGGGCGAGACACCGGGGAGCTGTTTTTT. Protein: CASMTGGRDTGELFF.

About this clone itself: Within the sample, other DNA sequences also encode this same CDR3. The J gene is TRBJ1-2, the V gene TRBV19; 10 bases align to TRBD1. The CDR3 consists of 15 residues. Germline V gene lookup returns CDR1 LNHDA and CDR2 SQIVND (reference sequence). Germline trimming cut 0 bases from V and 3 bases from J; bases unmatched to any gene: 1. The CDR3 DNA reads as TGTGCCAGTAGTATAGAAGGGACAGGGGACTATGGCTACACCTTC. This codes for CASSIEGTGDYGYTF. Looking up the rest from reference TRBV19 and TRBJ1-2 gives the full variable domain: DGGITQSPKYLFRKEGQNVTLSCEQNLNHDAMYWYRQDPGQGLRLIYYSQIVNDFQKGDIAEGYSVSREKKESFPLTVTSAQKNPTAFYLCASSIEGTGDYGYTFGSGTRLTVV.

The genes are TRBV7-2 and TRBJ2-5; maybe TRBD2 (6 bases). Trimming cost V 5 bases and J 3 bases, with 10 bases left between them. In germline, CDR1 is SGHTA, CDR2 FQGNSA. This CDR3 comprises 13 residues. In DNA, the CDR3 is TGTGCCAGCAGCCGGGGGACGGAAGAGACCCAGTACTTC. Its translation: CASSRGTEETQYF.

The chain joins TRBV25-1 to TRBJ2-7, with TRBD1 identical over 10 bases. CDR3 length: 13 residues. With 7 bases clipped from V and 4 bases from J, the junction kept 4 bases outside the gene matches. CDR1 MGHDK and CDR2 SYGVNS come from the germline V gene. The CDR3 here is CASKRTGGYEQYF. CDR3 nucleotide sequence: TGTGCCAGCAAACGGACAGGGGGTTACGAGCAGTACTTC.